The 22 T cell receptor beta chains given below trace back to one sample, sequenced in a study of blood T cell repertoires in COVID-19. Data came from immunoSEQ multiplex PCR; TCRdb stores just in-frame clones and leaves some out. The sample holds 150,000 to 200,000 clones, approximately 86% seen once. Sequencing used peripheral blood. The receptors were gathered from a man between 65 and 85 years old with acute or convalescent COVID-19.

This chain links TRBV9 with TRBJ2-1; D gene unclear. This CDR3 region has 14 residues. Germline values: CDR1 SGDLS, CDR2 YYNGEE. V was trimmed by 0 bases and J by 5 bases, leaving 9 bases between them. The CDR3 sequence: CASSVGRVDNEQFF. The CDR3 DNA reads TGTGCCAGCAGCGTAGGACGGGTGGACAATGAGCAGTTCTTC.

The rearrangement uses TRBV27 and TRBJ2-7; TRBD1 is a possible D gene (5 bases). The V and J ends lost 7 bases and 0 bases respectively, with 16 bases between them. Germline-derived CDR1 and CDR2 are MNHEY and SMNVEV (reference sequence). The CDR3 spans 15 residues. The CDR3 coding sequence is TGTGCCAGCACCATAGGGGCAGGAACCTCCTACGAGCAGTACTTC. This translates into CASTIGAGTSYEQYF.

A single count supports this clone. This rearrangement joins TRBV3-1 (or the pseudogene TRBV3-2) to TRBJ2-3, with 7 bases aligning to TRBD1. After removal of 4 bases from V and 1 base from J, the junction contained 32 bases not matched to a gene. This CDR3 region has 24 residues. In germline, CDR1 is LGHDT, CDR2 YNNKEL (reference sequence). The CDR3 reads CASSLAIRQGTLYIGGGGTDTQYF. CDR3 DNA sequence: TGTGCCAGCAGCCTCGCCATTAGACAGGGTACCCTTTATATTGGGGGTGGGGGCACAGATACGCAGTATTTT.

The rearrangement uses TRBV18 and TRBJ1-5; D possibly corresponds to TRBD1 (6 bases). Trimming removed 3 bases at V and 0 bases at J, with 12 bases between. Germline CDR1 reads KGHSH; CDR2 reads LQKENI. This CDR3 region has 16 residues. The CDR3 DNA sequence: TGTGCCAGCTCACCCGGACAGCAGAATAGCAATCAGCCCCAGCATTTT. This sequence encodes CASSPGQQNSNQPQHF.

V and J are TRBV7-8 and TRBJ2-2; D uncertain. Germline V gene data show CDR1 as SGHVS and CDR2 as FQNEAQ. V lost 3 bases and J lost 0, with 8 bases in between. The CDR3 contains 15 residues. CDR3 nucleotides: TGTGCCAGCAGCTTCACCAGAACGAACACCGGGGAGCTGTTTTTT. It encodes CASSFTRTNTGELFF.

The chain recombines TRBV7-8 with TRBJ2-2, with TRBD2 as a possible D gene (6 bases). V was pared by 1 base and J by 6 bases, with 15 bases between. Germline CDR1 is SGHVS and CDR2 is FQNEAQ. The CDR3 spans 16 residues. CDR3 sequence (DNA): TGTGCCAGCAGCTTAGGTCGACTAGTTTTCGCCGGGGAGCTGTTTTTT. Encoded protein: CASSLGRLVFAGELFF.

The chain is built from TRBV18 and TRBJ2-1; 9 positions match TRBD2. CDR1 and CDR2 from the germline V gene are KGHSH and LQKENI. The V gene end was trimmed by 3 bases and the J gene end by 6 bases; junction bases not matched to a gene: 6. The CDR3 is 15 residues long. The CDR3 loop reads CASSPPGRGGNEQFF. The CDR3 region has the DNA TGTGCCAGCTCACCCCCCGGGCGGGGGGGCAATGAGCAGTTCTTC.

This clone was observed once. V is TRBV5-1 and J is TRBJ2-1; maybe TRBD2 (5 bases). The CDR3 runs to 14 residues. The germline V gene has CDR1 SGHRS and CDR2 YFSETQ. Deletions cut 0 bases from V and 6 bases from J, with 10 bases between. The CDR3 reads CASSLGEFGNEQFF. CDR3 nucleotides: TGCGCCAGCAGCTTGGGGGAGTTCGGCAATGAGCAGTTCTTC.

A few counts support this clone. V is TRBV3-1 (or the pseudogene TRBV3-2) and J is TRBJ1-5; weak D call: TRBD1 (6 bases). V lost 6 bases and J 3 bases, leaving 12 bases between the germline ends. The germline V gene has CDR1 LGHDT and CDR2 YNNKEL (reference sequence). The CDR3 runs to 14 residues. The CDR3 here is CASSRTGLNQPQHF. CDR3 coding DNA: TGTGCCAGCAGTCGAACAGGGCTCAATCAGCCCCAGCATTTT.

The chain couples TRBV6-5 to TRBJ2-1; possible D gene TRBD2, 6 bases. The CDR3 spans 14 residues. The V and J ends lost 0 bases and 7 bases respectively, with 10 bases between them. The V gene's germline CDR1 is MNHEY and CDR2 SVGAGI. The CDR3 loop is CASSYSPSANEQFF. The CDR3 DNA is TGTGCCAGCAGTTACTCGCCTAGCGCGAATGAGCAGTTCTTC.

This clone was counted a few times. The chain is built from TRBV2 and TRBJ1-3; the match to TRBD1 covers 8 bases. Trimming cost V 6 bases and J 6 bases; bases outside gene matches: 7. This CDR3 has 14 residues. From germline, CDR1 is SNHLY and CDR2 FYNNEI. As DNA, the CDR3 is TGTGCCAGCAGCGACCAGGGGGCTGAAAACACCATATATTTT. This sequence encodes CASSDQGAENTIYF.

This clone showed up just once. This chain joins TRBV6-5 and TRBJ1-5; 9 bases line up with TRBD1. The junction had 1 base not matched to a gene; V was cut back by 4 bases and J by 6 bases. The CDR3 contains 13 residues. The V gene's germline CDR1 is MNHEY and CDR2 SVGAGI. The CDR3 protein is CASSWDRAQPQHF. Written as DNA, the CDR3 is TGTGCCAGCAGTTGGGACAGGGCTCAGCCCCAGCATTTT.

The chain's CDR3 is CASSLKHGNQPQHF. As DNA, the CDR3 is TGTGCCAGCAGCCTAAAGCATGGCAATCAGCCCCAGCATTTT. The V gene is TRBV3-1 (or the pseudogene TRBV3-2), the J gene TRBJ1-5; D unclear. With 4 bases removed from V and 2 bases from J, the gap between germline ends came to 9 bases. The CDR3 contains 14 residues. Germline lookup yields CDR1 LGHDT and CDR2 YNNKEL (reference sequence).

The chain links TRBV27 to TRBJ1-6; D is perhaps TRBD1 (5 bases). The germline gives CDR1 MNHEY, CDR2 SMNVEV (reference sequence). V lost 6 bases and J lost 2, with 14 bases in between. The CDR3 length is 16 residues. The CDR3 bases are TGTGCCAGCAGGAGCGAACAGGCGGCCTATAATTCACCCCTCCACTTT. This translates into CASRSEQAAYNSPLHF.

This clone was seen only once. This chain connects TRBV11-2 to TRBJ2-1; D is unresolved. CDR1 SGHAT and CDR2 FQNNGV come from the germline V gene. V shed 0 bases and J shed 8 bases, with 5 bases lying between them. The CDR3 length is 12 residues. Here the CDR3 reads CASSLDPDEQFF. The DNA of the CDR3 is TGTGCCAGCAGCTTAGATCCCGATGAGCAGTTCTTC. The full variable domain, with the rest looked up from reference TRBV11-2 and TRBJ2-1, is EAGVAQSPRYKIIEKRQSVAFWCNPISGHATLYWYQQILGQGPKLLIQFQNNGVVDDSQLPKDRFSAERLKGVDSTLKIQPAKLEDSAVYLCASSLDPDEQFFGPGTRLTVL.

This rearrangement joins TRBV2 to TRBJ2-3, with TRBD2 as a possible D gene (6 bases). V lost 5 bases to trimming and J lost 5 bases, with 8 bases between them. The germline gives CDR1 SNHLY, CDR2 FYNNEI. The CDR3 length is 12 residues. CDR3 protein: CASSKTRDTQYF. As DNA, the CDR3 is TGTGCCAGCAGTAAGACTAGAGATACGCAGTATTTT. Complete variable domain (other parts from reference TRBV2 and TRBJ2-3): EPEVTQTPSHQVTQMGQEVILRCVPISNHLYFYWYRQILGQKVEFLVSFYNNEISEKSEIFDDQFSVERPDGSNFTLKIRSTKLEDSAMYFCASSKTRDTQYFGPGTRLTVL.

This chain uses TRBV29-1 with TRBJ1-1; 8 positions match TRBD1. The V gene's germline CDR1 is SQVTM and CDR2 ANQGSEA. The CDR3 runs 13 residues. V lost 7 bases to trimming and J lost 5 bases; unmatched junction nucleotides: 9. CDR3: CSARNRGGTEAFF. DNA of the CDR3: TGCAGCGCGCGTAACAGGGGGGGAACTGAAGCTTTCTTT.

This clone was counted a few times. This chain joins TRBV11-2 and TRBJ2-7, with unresolved D. With 6 bases removed from V and 0 bases from J, the gap between germline ends came to 9 bases. The CDR3 is 13 residues long. The germline gives CDR1 SGHAT, CDR2 FQNNGV. CDR3 amino acids: CASRATSSYEQYF. The DNA of the CDR3 is TGTGCCAGCAGGGCCACGTCCTCCTACGAGCAGTACTTC. The full variable domain, its missing parts supplied by reference TRBV11-2 and TRBJ2-7, is EAGVAQSPRYKIIEKRQSVAFWCNPISGHATLYWYQQILGQGPKLLIQFQNNGVVDDSQLPKDRFSAERLKGVDSTLKIQPAKLEDSAVYLCASRATSSYEQYFGPGTRLTVT.

The rearrangement uses TRBV5-1 and TRBJ2-1, with TRBD2 as a possible D gene (5 bases). The CDR3 sequence is 15 residues long. V lost 5 bases, J lost 7 bases, and 19 bases lay in between. CDR1 is SGHRS and CDR2 is YFSETQ in the germline V gene. The CDR3 DNA is TGCGCCAGCAGTGGGGATCTGGCGGGTGGGAATGAGCAGTTCTTC. Translation gives CASSGDLAGGNEQFF.

There are a few counts of this clone. This chain uses TRBV3-1 (or the pseudogene TRBV3-2) with TRBJ1-2; D uncertain. The CDR3 contains 12 residues. V lost 1 base to trimming and J lost 3 bases, with 3 bases between them. From germline, CDR1 is LGHDT and CDR2 YNNKEL (reference sequence). CDR3 in DNA: TGTGCCAGCAGCCAAGCGGACTATGGCTACACCTTC. As protein: CASSQADYGYTF.

The CDR3 sequence is CASSQDRSLAGSYEQYF. DNA of the CDR3: TGTGCCAGCAGCCAAGACAGGAGCCTAGCGGGGAGCTACGAGCAGTACTTC. The rearrangement joins TRBV4-2 to TRBJ2-7, with 9 bases aligning to TRBD2. This CDR3 contains 17 residues. V trimming: 0 bases; J trimming: 3 bases; junction bases outside the gene matches: 9. In germline, CDR1 is LGHNA, CDR2 YNFKEQ.

The chain has TRBV18 and TRBJ2-2; D gene uncertain. Between the trimmed V and J ends, which lost 4 bases and 7 bases, there was a span of 13 bases. The CDR3 runs to 14 residues. Germline CDR1 is KGHSH and CDR2 is LQKENI. The CDR3 sequence: CASSRIAGYGELFF. In DNA form, the CDR3 reads TGTGCCAGCTCACGGATAGCCGGATACGGGGAGCTGTTTTTT.